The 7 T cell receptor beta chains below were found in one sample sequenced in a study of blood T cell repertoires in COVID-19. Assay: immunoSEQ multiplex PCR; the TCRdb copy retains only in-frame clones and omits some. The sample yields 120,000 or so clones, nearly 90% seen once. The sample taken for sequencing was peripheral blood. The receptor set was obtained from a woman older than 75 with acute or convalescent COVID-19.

CDR3 nucleotide sequence: TGCGCCAGCAGCTCGGCCGGACTAGCGGGAGGGTCCTACGAGCAGTACTTC. As protein: CASSSAGLAGGSYEQYF. This chain joins TRBV5-1 and TRBJ2-7; 15 bases are shared with TRBD2. The V gene's germline CDR1 is SGHRS and CDR2 YFSETQ. The CDR3 totals 17 residues. Trimming at V came to 3 bases and at J to 1 base, leaving 5 bases not matched to a gene.

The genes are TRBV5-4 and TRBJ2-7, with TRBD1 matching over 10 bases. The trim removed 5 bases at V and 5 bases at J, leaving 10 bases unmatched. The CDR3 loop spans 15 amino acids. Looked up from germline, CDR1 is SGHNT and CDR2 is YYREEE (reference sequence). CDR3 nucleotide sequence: TGTGCCAGCAGTTTACCCGACAGGGGGCACCACGAGCAGTACTTC. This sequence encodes CASSLPDRGHHEQYF.

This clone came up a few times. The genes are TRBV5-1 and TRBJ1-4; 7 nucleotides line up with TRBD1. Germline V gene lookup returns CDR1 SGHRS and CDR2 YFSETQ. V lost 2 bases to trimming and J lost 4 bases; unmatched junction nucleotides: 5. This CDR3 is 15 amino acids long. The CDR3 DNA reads TGCGCCAGCAGCTTTGGACAGGTCGATAATGAAAAACTGTTTTTT. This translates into CASSFGQVDNEKLFF.

CDR3 region: CASRRFGGPYGYTF. In DNA form, the CDR3 reads TGTGCCAGCAGACGATTCGGGGGGCCCTATGGCTACACCTTC. This chain uses TRBV5-4 with TRBJ1-2; TRBD1 might be the D (6 bases). The germline CDR1 and CDR2 sequences are SGHNT and YYREEE (reference sequence). The length of the CDR3 is 14 residues. V was trimmed by 5 bases and J by 4 bases, leaving 15 bases between them.

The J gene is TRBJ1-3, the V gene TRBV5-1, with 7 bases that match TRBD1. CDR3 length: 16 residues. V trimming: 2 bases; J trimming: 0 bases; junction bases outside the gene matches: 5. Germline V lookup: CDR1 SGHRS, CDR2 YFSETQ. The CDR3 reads CASSLPQGSSGNTIYF. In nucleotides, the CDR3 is TGCGCCAGCAGCTTACCACAGGGGAGCTCTGGAAACACCATATATTTT. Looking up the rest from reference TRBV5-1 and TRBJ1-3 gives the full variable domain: KAGVTQTPRYLIKTRGQQVTLSCSPISGHRSVSWYQQTPGQGLQFLFEYFSETQRNKGNFPGRFSGRQFSNSRSEMNVSTLELGDSALYLCASSLPQGSSGNTIYFGEGSWLTVV.

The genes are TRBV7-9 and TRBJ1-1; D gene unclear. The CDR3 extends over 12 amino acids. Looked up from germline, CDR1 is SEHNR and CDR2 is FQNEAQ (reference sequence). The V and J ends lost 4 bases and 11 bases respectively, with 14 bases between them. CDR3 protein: CASSYHSQQAFF. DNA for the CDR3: TGTGCCAGCAGCTACCACAGTCAACAGGCTTTCTTT.

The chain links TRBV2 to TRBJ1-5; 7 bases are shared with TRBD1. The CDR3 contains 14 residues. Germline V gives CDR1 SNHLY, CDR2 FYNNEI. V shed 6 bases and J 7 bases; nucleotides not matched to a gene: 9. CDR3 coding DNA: TGTGCCAGCAGCAGGGGCAGGGGGAGACAGCCCCAGCATTTT. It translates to CASSRGRGRQPQHF.